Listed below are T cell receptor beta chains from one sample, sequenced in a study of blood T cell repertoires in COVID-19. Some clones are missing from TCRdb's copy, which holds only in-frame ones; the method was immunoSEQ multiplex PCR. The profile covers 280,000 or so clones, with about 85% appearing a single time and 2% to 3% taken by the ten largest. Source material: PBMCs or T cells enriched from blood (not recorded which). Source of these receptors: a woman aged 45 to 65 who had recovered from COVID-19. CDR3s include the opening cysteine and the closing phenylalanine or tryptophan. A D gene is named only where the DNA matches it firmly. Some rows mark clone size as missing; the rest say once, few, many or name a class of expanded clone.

TGTGCCAGCACCGGGACAGGGAGGAGCACAGATACGCAGTATTTT	CASTGTGRSTDTQYF	TRBD1	TRBJ2-3	-	TRBV6-5
TGTGCCAGCAGCGGGTCAGGGGCCCACACCTTC	CASSGSGAHTF	-	TRBJ1-2	-	TRBV7-9
TGTGCCATAAGACTAGATGGCAGCAGCTATAATTCACCCCTCCACTTT	CAIRLDGSSYNSPLHF	-	TRBJ1-6	-	TRBV10-3
TGTGCCAGCAGCGTAGATCCAGGGGGTCAGGGCTACACCTTC	CASSVDPGGQGYTF	TRBD1	TRBJ1-2	-	TRBV9
TGTGCCAGCTCACCACAGTTGGGACAGGGGGCGAACTATGGCTACACCTTC	CASSPQLGQGANYGYTF	TRBD1	TRBJ1-2	once	TRBV18
TGTGCCAGCAGCTTATCTTTTCGGGCGAGACCAGGGAAGGACACTGAAGCTTTCTTT	CASSLSFRARPGKDTEAFF	-	TRBJ1-1	-	TRBV11-2
TGTGCCAGCAGTTTACGAGATGGCCGGGGGAATTCACCCCTCCACTTT	CASSLRDGRGNSPLHF	-	TRBJ1-6	-	TRBV2
TGTGCCAGCAGCCCGGACCGGGCGGGAGAGACCCAGTACTTC	CASSPDRAGETQYF	-	TRBJ2-5	-	TRBV5-4
TGTGCCAGCAGCCCCAGGGGGATCTCCTACAATGAGCAGTTCTTC	CASSPRGISYNEQFF	TRBD1	TRBJ2-1	-	TRBV11-3
TGTGCCTGGGGGACAGGGAGCTCCTACGAGCAGTACTTC	CAWGTGSSYEQYF	TRBD1	TRBJ2-7	-	TRBV30
TGTGCCAGCAGTTCAGGACTAGCGGGAGGGAATGAGCAGTTCTTC	CASSSGLAGGNEQFF	TRBD2	TRBJ2-1	-	TRBV6-6
TGTGCCAGCAGTTTAGACAGGGTAGGGCAGCCCCAGCATTTT	CASSLDRVGQPQHF	TRBD1	TRBJ1-5	-	TRBV6-2/TRBV6-3
TGTGCCAGCAGCCGGGGACAGGCTAGCAATCAGCCCCAGCATTTT	CASSRGQASNQPQHF	TRBD1	TRBJ1-5	-	TRBV7-9
TGTGCCAGCTCACAGCGGACTAGCGGGAGAATGGTCGAGCAGTACTTC	CASSQRTSGRMVEQYF	TRBD2	TRBJ2-7	-	TRBV18
TGTGCCACCAAAAGCGGGGTGATAGAGTTCTTC	CATKSGVIEFF	TRBD2	TRBJ2-1	-	TRBV6-5
TGTGCCAGCTCACCACGGAGCGAGGGGGCCCTCGACACGGGAGCTTTCTTT	CASSPRSEGALDTGAFF	TRBD1	TRBJ1-1	-	TRBV18
TGTGCCAGCAGCTTAGGGGGAGGTGGCACTGAAGCTTTCTTT	CASSLGGGGTEAFF	-	TRBJ1-1	-	TRBV7-2
TGTGCCAGCAGCACGGGACTAGCGGGGGGGCCCGGGGAGACCCAGTACTTC	CASSTGLAGGPGETQYF	TRBD2	TRBJ2-5	-	TRBV7-9
TGTGCCAGCAGCGTTGGACAGGGAGGTCAGCCCCAGCATTTT	CASSVGQGGQPQHF	TRBD1	TRBJ1-5	-	TRBV5-5
TGTGCCAGCAGCTTACGCCCCGAGGGCGGGGCGGCCGGGGCCAACGTCCTGACTTTC	CASSLRPEGGAAGANVLTF	-	TRBJ2-6	-	TRBV11-2
TGTGCTAGTGGTTTGCCCGCCTACAATGAGCAGTTCTTC	CASGLPAYNEQFF	-	TRBJ2-1	-	TRBV12-5
TGTGCCAGCAGACCCGGGACAGGGTACTATGGCTACACCTTC	CASRPGTGYYGYTF	TRBD1	TRBJ1-2	few	TRBV5-5
TGTGCCAGCTCGCCGGGACAGGGGAGGGAAAGGCCCCAGCATTTT	CASSPGQGRERPQHF	TRBD1	TRBJ1-5	-	TRBV18
TGCGCCAGCAGCGCCAGGGACAGGGGTGACGTCCTGACTTTC	CASSARDRGDVLTF	TRBD1	TRBJ2-6	-	TRBV10-2
TGTGCCAGCAGCTCCGGGACAGGGCGGCAGCCCCAGCATTTT	CASSSGTGRQPQHF	TRBD1	TRBJ1-5	-	TRBV25-1
TGTGCCAGCAGCTTACTCGGGTATAATTCACCCCTCCACTTT	CASSLLGYNSPLHF	-	TRBJ1-6	few	TRBV11-2
TGCGCCAGCAGCCAAGTAGGGGGCTCGGACACTGAAGCTTTCTTT	CASSQVGGSDTEAFF	TRBD1	TRBJ1-1	-	TRBV4-1
TGCAGTGCTTGGGCCCCGGCGGGGCAGTACTTC	CSAWAPAGQYF	-	TRBJ2-7	-	TRBV20-1
TGTGCCAGCTCACCACGTAATACGAGGGGGCGGGACGAGCAGTACTTC	CASSPRNTRGRDEQYF	TRBD1	TRBJ2-7	-	TRBV18
TGTGCCAGCAGCAAAACGGGTCGGAGTTGCAATGAGCAGTTCTTC	CASSKTGRSCNEQFF	-	TRBJ2-1	-	TRBV21-1
TGTGCCAGCAGTATGACCGGGACACAGAATCAGCCCCAGCATTTT	CASSMTGTQNQPQHF	-	TRBJ1-5	-	TRBV6-5
TGTGCCAGCAGCTTAGAAGTAGATTATGGCTACACCTTC	CASSLEVDYGYTF	-	TRBJ1-2	-	TRBV11-2
TGTGCCAGCAGCTTTGGCAGCTCCTACGAGCAGTACTTC	CASSFGSSYEQYF	-	TRBJ2-7	-	TRBV11-2
TGTGCCAGCAGGGTGAGCTCCTATAATTCACCCCTCCACTTT	CASRVSSYNSPLHF	-	TRBJ1-6	-	TRBV3-1/TRBV3-2
TGCGCCAGCAGCCCCACAGGGATGGGCGGCAATCAGCCCCAGCATTTT	CASSPTGMGGNQPQHF	-	TRBJ1-5	-	TRBV5-1
TGTGCCAGTAGCCAGGACCGGGAAAATGAAAAACTGTTTTTT	CASSQDRENEKLFF	-	TRBJ1-4	-	TRBV19
TGTGCCAGTAGTATTAGTCGGGGGACTTGGACTTTTGAAGCTTTCTTT	CASSISRGTWTFEAFF	-	TRBJ1-1	-	TRBV19
TGTGCCAGTAGTAGGCTAGCGGGTACCACCGGGGAGCTGTTTTTT	CASSRLAGTTGELFF	TRBD2	TRBJ2-2	-	TRBV19
TGCGCCAGCAGCCGGGGGGAACGGAATTCACCCCTCCACTTT	CASSRGERNSPLHF	-	TRBJ1-6	-	TRBV5-1
TGTGCCACACTCAGGACTAACACAGATACGCAGTATTTT	CATLRTNTDTQYF	-	TRBJ2-3	-	TRBV12-3/TRBV12-4
TGTGCCAGCAGCCCCATCAGGGTGATCTCTAATGAAAAACTGTTTTTT	CASSPIRVISNEKLFF	-	TRBJ1-4	-	TRBV7-9
TGTGCCTGGGGGGAGGGCGCTGGCTACACCTTC	CAWGEGAGYTF	-	TRBJ1-2	-	TRBV30
TGTGCCAGCAGACTAAGCGGGAACCATTACAATGAGCAGTTCTTC	CASRLSGNHYNEQFF	TRBD2	TRBJ2-1	-	TRBV27
TGTGCCAGCAGCCCCAGGACAGGGCAGGGCTCCTACGAGCAGTACTTC	CASSPRTGQGSYEQYF	TRBD1	TRBJ2-7	-	TRBV7-2
TGTGCCAGCAGGGTAAGCGGGGGCGTGTACAATGAGCAGTTCTTC	CASRVSGGVYNEQFF	TRBD2	TRBJ2-1	-	TRBV28
TGTGCCAGCAGTTTCCAGGGGGGCACTGAAGCTTTCTTT	CASSFQGGTEAFF	TRBD1	TRBJ1-1	-	TRBV27
TGCGCCAGCAGCGGAACCGGGACAGCCAACACCGGGGAGCTGTTTTTT	CASSGTGTANTGELFF	TRBD1	TRBJ2-2	once	TRBV5-1
TGTGCCACCAGTGATTTGACAGCGGGGCAAGAGACCCAGTACTTC	CATSDLTAGQETQYF	TRBD2	TRBJ2-5	once	TRBV24-1
TGTGCCACCAGCAGAGTACCCCTATATAATCAGCCCCAGCATTTT	CATSRVPLYNQPQHF	-	TRBJ1-5	-	TRBV15
TGTGCCACCAGTGATCCTAGCGGGGGGGTATACAATGAGCAGTTCTTC	CATSDPSGGVYNEQFF	TRBD2	TRBJ2-1	-	TRBV24-1
TGCAGCGCTGACAGGGGGCTGTCCGACTATGGCTACACCTTC	CSADRGLSDYGYTF	TRBD1	TRBJ1-2	-	TRBV29-1
TGTGCCAGCAGCTTTTACAGGGGGCAAGGTAGCACAGATACGCAGTATTTT	CASSFYRGQGSTDTQYF	TRBD1	TRBJ2-3	-	TRBV11-2
TGTGCCAGCAGCCACCCCCGGGGGGGTAGCGGGGTAGCAGATACGCAGTATTTT	CASSHPRGGSGVADTQYF	TRBD2	TRBJ2-3	-	TRBV3-1/TRBV3-2
TGTGCCAGCAGCTGGCAGAGCGGGAGCACCGGGGAGCTGTTTTTT	CASSWQSGSTGELFF	TRBD2	TRBJ2-2	-	TRBV14
TGCGCCAGCAGCCAAGAAAAAGGCGAGGCAGATACGCAGTATTTT	CASSQEKGEADTQYF	-	TRBJ2-3	-	TRBV4-1
TGCGCCAGCAGCCGGGACAGGGCTGGAAACACCATATATTTT	CASSRDRAGNTIYF	TRBD1	TRBJ1-3	-	TRBV10-1
TGTGCCAGCAGCTTAGACTGGAGCTCCTACGAGCAGTACTTC	CASSLDWSSYEQYF	-	TRBJ2-7	few	TRBV7-8
TGCGCCAGCAGCTTGGCCACAGGGTTGGATTCACCCCTCCACTTT	CASSLATGLDSPLHF	-	TRBJ1-6	-	TRBV5-1